Below are 8 T cell receptor beta chains sequenced from a single sample in a study of blood T cell repertoires in COVID-19. Using immunoSEQ multiplex PCR, the repertoire was profiled, and TCRdb retains in-frame clones only, with some absent. This table holds 100,000 to 150,000 clones, 88% found once. The material sequenced was peripheral blood. The receptors shown here come from a man aged 50 or older with acute or convalescent COVID-19.

This chain links TRBV10-3 with TRBJ2-1; 11 bases are a match to TRBD2. Per the germline V gene, CDR1 is ENHRY and CDR2 is SYGVKD. V shed 4 bases and J 10 bases; nucleotides not matched to a gene: 6. The CDR3 extends over 14 amino acids. As DNA, the CDR3 is TGTGCCATCAGTGTTACTAGCGGGAGACAGGAGCAGTTCTTC. Protein sequence: CAISVTSGRQEQFF.

This clone was detected only once. The rearrangement uses TRBV9 and TRBJ1-3, with D unresolved. Germline V gene data show CDR1 as SGDLS and CDR2 as YYNGEE. V shed 4 bases and J shed 0 bases, with 11 bases lying between them. The CDR3 extends over 15 amino acids. The CDR3 region has the DNA TGTGCCAGCAGCCCACTAGGGTTCTCTGGAAACACCATATATTTT. Its translation is CASSPLGFSGNTIYF.

The chain uses TRBV3-1 (or the pseudogene TRBV3-2) and TRBJ1-2; TRBD1 is a possible D gene (5 bases). Germline assignment: CDR1 LGHDT and CDR2 YNNKEL (reference sequence). The CDR3 is made up of 15 amino acids. The V end was cut by 3 bases, the J end by 4 bases, with 15 bases between. CDR3 region: CASSHKGRGLYGYTF. For the CDR3, the DNA is TGTGCCAGCAGCCACAAGGGGAGGGGCCTCTATGGCTACACCTTC.

This chain links TRBV6-6 with TRBJ2-7; 8 nucleotides align to TRBD2. Germline V lookup: CDR1 MNHNY, CDR2 SVGAGI (reference sequence). CDR3 size: 15 residues. After removal of 6 bases from V and 2 bases from J, the junction contained 9 bases not matched to a gene. The CDR3 sequence is CASSYGTSGPYEQYF. In DNA form, the CDR3 reads TGTGCCAGCAGCTACGGAACTAGCGGACCCTACGAGCAGTACTTC.

The chain employs TRBV5-1 and TRBJ2-5; weak D call: TRBD1 (6 bases). This CDR3 is 16 amino acids long. V gave up 5 bases and J gave up 1 base, with 18 bases separating them. The germline CDR1 and CDR2 sequences are SGHRS and YFSETQ. CDR3 amino acids: CASSGKTGQTQETQYF. The CDR3 region has the DNA TGCGCCAGCAGTGGTAAGACTGGACAGACCCAAGAGACCCAGTACTTC. The entire variable domain, with the rest obtained from reference TRBV5-1 and TRBJ2-5, is as follows: KAGVTQTPRYLIKTRGQQVTLSCSPISGHRSVSWYQQTPGQGLQFLFEYFSETQRNKGNFPGRFSGRQFSNSRSEMNVSTLELGDSALYLCASSGKTGQTQETQYFGPGTRLLVL.

This rearrangement joins TRBV5-4 to TRBJ2-7, with D possibly being TRBD1 (6 bases). V dropped 0 bases and J dropped 3 bases, with 10 bases sitting between them. This CDR3 is built from 14 residues. The germline V gene has CDR1 SGHNT and CDR2 YYREEE (reference sequence). As DNA, the CDR3 is TGTGCCAGCAGCTTGGGTGGACAGTTCTACGAGCAGTACTTC. Residues: CASSLGGQFYEQYF.

V usage is TRBV18 and J usage is TRBJ1-1; TRBD1 matches at 7 bases. With 6 bases clipped from V and 6 bases from J, the junction kept 4 bases outside the gene matches. There are 12 residues in the CDR3. Germline values: CDR1 KGHSH, CDR2 LQKENI. CDR3 sequence (DNA): TGTGCCAGCTCGCCCGACAGGGCTGAAGCTTTCTTT. The encoded protein is CASSPDRAEAFF.

This sequence joins TRBV11-2 and TRBJ2-1, with D tentatively TRBD2 (6 bases). The CDR3 covers 15 residues. The V end lost 0 bases, the J end lost 7 bases, and 13 bases lay between the germline ends. Germline V lookup: CDR1 SGHAT, CDR2 FQNNGV. Here the CDR3 DNA reads TGTGCCAGCAGCTTAGATACTAGCCCTCAGAATGAGCAGTTCTTC. As protein: CASSLDTSPQNEQFF. Full variable domain (rest looked up from reference TRBV11-2 and TRBJ2-1): EAGVAQSPRYKIIEKRQSVAFWCNPISGHATLYWYQQILGQGPKLLIQFQNNGVVDDSQLPKDRFSAERLKGVDSTLKIQPAKLEDSAVYLCASSLDTSPQNEQFFGPGTRLTVL.